Described below is a single T cell receptor beta chain sequence and its context. Looked up from germline, CDR1 is SGHVS and CDR2 is FNYEAQ. Deletions cut 5 bases from V and 4 bases from J, with 14 bases between. This CDR3 has 15 amino acids. This table comes from immunoSEQ multiplex PCR, and its TCRdb copy is limited to in-frame clones, with some not included. The table records 70,000 or so clones, around 80% of them present only once. This record comes from a study of blood T cell repertoires in COVID-19. The sequenced sample consisted of peripheral blood. The genes are TRBV7-6 and TRBJ1-4, with TRBD1 as a possible D gene (6 bases). This sequence originates from a man between 45 and 60 years old with COVID-19, enrolled during active disease. The DNA of the CDR3 is TGTGCCAGCAGCCAGTCGGACAGCAGTAATGAAAAACTGTTTTTT. It codes for CASSQSDSSNEKLFF.